The clone carrying this TCR beta chain was picked up a small number of times. Antigen unknown. V dropped 0 bases and J dropped 3; count of bases not matched to a gene: 19. The germline V gene has CDR1 SGHDN and CDR2 FVKESK. This CDR3 region has 20 residues. RNA extraction and reverse transcription yielded cDNA as sequencing template. Profiled with immunoSEQ multiplex PCR; TCRdb holds only in-frame clones, not every one. The sample holds 170,000 or so clones, approximately 55% seen once. This record comes from a study of CD8+ T cells in alopecia areata. Study-level background: Administration of oral tofacitinib to treated patients was at 5 to 10 mg twice daily. Study-wide points: In scalp and blood during tofacitinib, many expanded lesional clones persisted. Scalp clonality and expanded CD8+ clones among the top 100 fell significantly with tofacitinib.

The treatment was: oral pan-JAK inhibitor, 5-10 mg twice daily. The study team obtained lesional scalp punch biopsies and peripheral blood from alopecia areata patients. The V gene is TRBV14, the J gene TRBJ1-2, with 7 bases matching TRBD1. The clonotype comes from a human donor with alopecia areata. The sample in question was CD8+ T cells sorted from blood, obtained at week 24, from a patient treated with tofacitinib. The DNA of the CDR3 is TGTGCCAGCAGCCAAGATTCCAAAGGGGGCATCGGGTGGTATGACTATGGCTACACCTTC. This gives the protein CASSQDSKGGIGWYDYGYTF.